The rows below give T cell receptor beta chains drawn from one sample of a study of cytomegalovirus exposure and HLA in healthy donors. The data were produced by immunoSEQ multiplex PCR, yet TCRdb's version contains in-frame clones alone and is incomplete. The sample shows about 180,000 clones, roughly 79% of them seen only once. Sequenced material: PBMCs. These receptors all come from a young woman in good health and CMV-seropositive. The CDR3 runs from the conserved cysteine through the conserved F or W. A D gene is named only where the DNA matches it firmly. Rows give clone size only sometimes, using once, few, many, or a class for an expanded clone.

TRBJ1-4,.,TRBV5-1,few,CASSPTGSTNEKLFF,TGCGCCAGCAGCCCGACTGGTTCGACTAATGAAAAACTGTTTTTT
TRBJ2-3,.,TRBV29-1,.,CSVEAVRADTQYF,TGCAGCGTTGAGGCGGTCCGGGCAGATACGCAGTATTTT
TRBJ1-2,.,TRBV27,few,CASSLFGRREGYGYTF,TGTGCCAGCAGTTTGTTCGGGCGTCGGGAGGGGTATGGCTACACCTTC
TRBJ2-1,TRBD1,TRBV6-6,once,CAVGDSFYNEQFF,TGTGCCGTTGGGGACAGTTTCTACAATGAGCAGTTCTTC
TRBJ2-7,TRBD2,TRBV4-2,.,CASSQGAGGGYEQYF,TGTGCCAGCAGCCAAGGGGCGGGGGGGGGCTACGAGCAGTACTTC
TRBJ2-3,TRBD2,TRBV5-1,.,CASMGGLAGGSTDTQYF,TGCGCCAGCATGGGGGGACTAGCGGGGGGCTCCACAGATACGCAGTATTTT
TRBJ2-5,TRBD2,TRBV30,once,CAWKWLAGGLETQYF,TGTGCCTGGAAATGGCTAGCGGGGGGGCTAGAGACCCAGTACTTC
TRBJ2-5,TRBD1,TRBV6-6,.,CASSNSGTGGRETQYF,TGTGCCAGCAGCAACTCCGGGACAGGGGGCCGAGAGACCCAGTACTTC
TRBJ1-2,TRBD1,TRBV28,.,CASSPDRGQVDGYTF,TGTGCCAGCAGCCCGGACAGGGGGCAGGTTGATGGCTACACCTTC
TRBJ2-1,TRBD1,TRBV27,once,CASSSQDRDLSYNEQFF,TGTGCCAGCAGTAGTCAGGACAGGGATCTTTCCTACAATGAGCAGTTCTTC
TRBJ2-2,TRBD2,TRBV7-9,.,CASSVRLAGNTGELFF,TGTGCCAGCAGCGTACGATTAGCGGGAAACACCGGGGAGCTGTTTTTT
TRBJ2-7,TRBD1,TRBV7-3,.,CASSSPPETGFYEQYF,TGTGCCAGCAGCTCCCCCCCGGAGACAGGGTTTTACGAGCAGTACTTC
TRBJ2-6,TRBD2,TRBV7-3,.,CASSLFSGGASGANGLTF,TGTGCCAGCAGCTTATTCAGCGGGGGCGCCTCTGGGGCCAACGGCCTGACTTTC
TRBJ2-7,.,TRBV7-9,.,CASSPTAYEQYF,TGTGCCAGCAGCCCGACTGCATACGAGCAGTACTTC
TRBJ2-2,TRBD2,TRBV5-6,once,CASIFTSGVRGTGELFF,TGTGCCAGCATCTTCACCAGCGGGGTTCGAGGAACCGGGGAGCTGTTTTTT
TRBJ2-1,.,TRBV5-8,few,CASSLVRQGGYNEQFF,TGTGCCAGCAGCTTGGTTCGACAGGGAGGATACAATGAGCAGTTCTTC
TRBJ1-1,.,TRBV5-1,.,CASSFTAMNTEAFF,TGCGCCAGCAGCTTTACAGCAATGAACACTGAAGCTTTCTTT
TRBJ1-2,.,TRBV29-1,once,CSDTGIHGYTF,TGCAGCGACACAGGGATCCATGGCTACACCTTC
TRBJ2-1,.,TRBV7-3,.,CASSLTTLASDEQFF,TGTGCCAGCAGCTTAACGACTTTGGCCAGTGATGAGCAGTTCTTC
TRBJ2-1,.,TRBV27,.,CASHPTSGGLGNEQFF,TGTGCCAGCCACCCCACCTCAGGGGGGCTCGGAAATGAGCAGTTCTTC
TRBJ2-5,TRBD2,TRBV5-1,.,CASAVGGGETQYF,TGCGCCAGTGCGGTCGGGGGGGGTGAGACCCAGTACTTC
TRBJ2-3,.,TRBV19,.,CASSNDRYTDTQYF,TGTGCCAGTAGTAACGACAGATACACAGATACGCAGTATTTT
TRBJ1-2,TRBD1,TRBV5-6,.,CASSSGTGLTHNYGYTF,TGTGCCAGCAGCTCCGGGACAGGGCTGACTCATAACTATGGCTACACCTTC
TRBJ2-1,TRBD2,TRBV6-4,.,CASSRLAGNEQFF,TGTGCCAGCAGCAGACTAGCTGGCAATGAGCAGTTCTTC
TRBJ2-7,TRBD2,TRBV4-2,.,CASSQEAGESSYEQYF,TGTGCCAGCAGCCAAGAGGCGGGGGAAAGCTCCTACGAGCAGTACTTC
TRBJ1-5,.,TRBV2,.,CASSDAGTEPQHF,TGTGCCAGCAGTGATGCGGGGACGGAGCCCCAGCATTTT
TRBJ1-1,.,TRBV9,.,CASSVGTGGAEAFF,TGTGCCAGCAGCGTAGGGACGGGGGGCGCTGAAGCTTTCTTT
TRBJ1-6,.,TRBV28,.,CASSLDRLTSSYNSPLHF,TGTGCCAGCAGTTTAGACAGGCTTACAAGCTCCTATAATTCACCCCTCCACTTT
TRBJ2-2,TRBD1,TRBV2,once,CASSDGDRGPRELFF,TGTGCCAGCAGTGACGGGGACAGGGGGCCCCGGGAGCTGTTTTTT
TRBJ2-7,.,TRBV18,.,CASSPESGGYEQYF,TGTGCCAGCTCACCAGAATCCGGAGGGTACGAGCAGTACTTC
TRBJ2-3,TRBD1,TRBV12-5,.,CASGLVEGGTGTGYTDTQYF,TGTGCTAGTGGTTTGGTCGAAGGAGGAACCGGGACAGGGTACACAGATACGCAGTATTTT
TRBJ1-5,.,TRBV10-3,.,CAISDPGVNQPQHF,TGTGCCATCAGTGACCCAGGGGTCAATCAGCCCCAGCATTTT